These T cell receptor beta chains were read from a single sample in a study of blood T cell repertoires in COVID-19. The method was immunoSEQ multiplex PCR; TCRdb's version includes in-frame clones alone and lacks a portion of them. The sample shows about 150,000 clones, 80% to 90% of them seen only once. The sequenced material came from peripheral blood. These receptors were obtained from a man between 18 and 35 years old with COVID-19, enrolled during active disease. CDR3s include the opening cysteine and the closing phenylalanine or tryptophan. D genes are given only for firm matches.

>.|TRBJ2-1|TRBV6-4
CARPHTMMQFF
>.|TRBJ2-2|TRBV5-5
CASSLGQPRTPGELFF
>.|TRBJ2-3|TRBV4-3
CASSQSTRAPTDTQYF
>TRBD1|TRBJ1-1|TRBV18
CASSPTGGTEAFF
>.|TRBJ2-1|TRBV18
CASSPPAQAPYNEQFF
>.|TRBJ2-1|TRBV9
CASSPRYTSTNEQFF
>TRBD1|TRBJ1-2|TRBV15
CATSRDRGTYGYTF
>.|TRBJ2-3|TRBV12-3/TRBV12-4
CASNYYTDTQYF
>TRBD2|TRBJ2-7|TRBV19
CASSGDWTSGHSSYEQYF
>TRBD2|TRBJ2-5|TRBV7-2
CASSLASGRETQYF
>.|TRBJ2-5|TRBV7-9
CASSPQLPKETQYF
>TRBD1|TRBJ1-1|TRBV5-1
CASSFVGQMNTEAFF
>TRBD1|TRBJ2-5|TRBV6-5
CASTPAGGLETQYF
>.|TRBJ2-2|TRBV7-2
CASSLRSYETGELFF
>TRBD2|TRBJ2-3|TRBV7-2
CASSLATGGRYYTQYF
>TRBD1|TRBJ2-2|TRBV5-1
CASSWNDRDTGELFF
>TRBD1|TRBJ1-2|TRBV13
CASSPGQGADGYTF
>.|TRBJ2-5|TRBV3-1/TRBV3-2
CASALVPGTQYF
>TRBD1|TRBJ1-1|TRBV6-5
CATNRGTMNTEAFF
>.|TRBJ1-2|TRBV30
CAWSLLAEPTVGYTF
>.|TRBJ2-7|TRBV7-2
CASSLAGQGAYEQYF
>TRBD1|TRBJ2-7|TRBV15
CATSRGNRGPSYEQYF
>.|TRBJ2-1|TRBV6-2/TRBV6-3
CASSYPYNEQFF
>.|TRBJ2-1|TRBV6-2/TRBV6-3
CASSPRFTEQFF
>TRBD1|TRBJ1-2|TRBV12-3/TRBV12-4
CASSPDRAYGYTF
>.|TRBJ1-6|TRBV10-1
CASSERGNKYNSPLHF
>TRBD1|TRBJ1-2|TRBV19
CASSTTRTGGGYGYTF
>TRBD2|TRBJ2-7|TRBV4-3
CASSQVTSGRDREQYF
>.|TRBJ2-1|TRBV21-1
CASTMQGSWSSWQFF
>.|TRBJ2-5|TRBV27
CASSLLLGETQYF
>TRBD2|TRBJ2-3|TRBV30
CAWEASGTQYF
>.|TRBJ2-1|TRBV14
CASSQVGGIYNEQFF
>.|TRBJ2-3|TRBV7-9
CASRSLTSITDTQYF
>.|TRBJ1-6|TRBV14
CASSQEAHLNSPLHF